Each of the 23 T cell receptor beta chains below was sequenced from the same sample in a study of shared clonotypes between healthy human individuals. The data were produced by immunoSEQ multiplex PCR, yet TCRdb's version contains in-frame clones alone and is incomplete. The sample contains over 2 million clones, 85% to 95% of which appear only once. The sequenced sample consisted of naive CD4+ T cells from PBMCs. Sample subset: CD45RA+ positively selected. Receptors were obtained from a man aged 18-30 years in good health. Some clones in this sample may be carry-over from other donors' samples.

The chain joins TRBV9 to TRBJ2-5; 12 nucleotides match TRBD2. CDR1 is SGDLS, CDR2 YYNGEE, per germline. This CDR3 contains 17 residues. V lost 3 bases and J lost 4; bases outside the gene matches: 10. In DNA, the CDR3 is TGTGCCAGCAGCGGACCCCTAGCGGGAGGGCCCGGAGAGACCCAGTACTTC. It codes for CASSGPLAGGPGETQYF.

About this clone: One end of the junction does not line up with germline, which may come from a read error. CDR3 sequence reads: CASSPPSGRSLNGQFF. For the CDR3, the DNA is TGTGCCAGCAGCCCCCCTAGCGGGAGGAGCCTCAATGGGCAGTTCTTC. This rearrangement joins TRBV5-4 to TRBJ2-1; 11 nucleotides agree with TRBD2. This CDR3 is built from 16 residues. Germline V CDR1 and CDR2: SGHNT, YYREEE (reference sequence).

The chain employs TRBV5-4 and TRBJ2-5; D is uncertain. V was trimmed by 1 base and J by 5 bases, leaving 12 bases between them. Germline values: CDR1 SGHNT, CDR2 YYREEE (reference sequence). The CDR3 has 14 amino acids. The CDR3 protein is CASSLTADGETQYF. CDR3 coding DNA: TGTGCCAGCAGCTTGACCGCGGACGGGGAGACCCAGTACTTC.

The chain has TRBV19 and TRBJ1-5; TRBD1 matches 7 bases. The CDR3 is 15 residues long. Germline V gives CDR1 LNHDA, CDR2 SQIVND (reference sequence). V gave up 4 bases and J gave up 7 bases; unmatched junction bases: 10. This CDR3 is CASSTSGGIHQPQHF. For the CDR3, the DNA is TGTGCCAGTAGTACCTCAGGGGGGATCCACCAGCCCCAGCATTTT. The whole variable domain, filled in from reference TRBV19 and TRBJ1-5, reads DGGITQSPKYLFRKEGQNVTLSCEQNLNHDAMYWYRQDPGQGLRLIYYSQIVNDFQKGDIAEGYSVSREKKESFPLTVTSAQKNPTAFYLCASSTSGGIHQPQHFGDGTRLSIL.

The chain couples TRBV29-1 to TRBJ1-2, with TRBD1 identical over 10 bases. Germline CDR1 reads SQVTM; CDR2 reads ANQGSEA. This CDR3 contains 12 residues. V shed 7 bases and J 8 bases; nucleotides not matched to a gene: 7. CDR3 residues: CSAFDRGRGYTF. The CDR3 bases are TGCAGCGCCTTCGACAGGGGGCGAGGCTACACCTTC.

The chain carries TRBV18 and TRBJ2-5; 7 bases agree with TRBD1. V shed 5 bases and J 5 bases; nucleotides not matched to a gene: 11. CDR1 and CDR2 from the germline V gene are KGHSH and LQKENI. This CDR3 comprises 15 residues. The CDR3 is CASSMSRIQGETQYF. In DNA, the CDR3 is TGTGCCAGCTCAATGAGTAGGATACAGGGGGAGACCCAGTACTTC.

The rearrangement uses TRBV6-1 and TRBJ1-2; the D is unclear. The CDR3 length is 13 residues. Germline V lookup: CDR1 MNHNS, CDR2 SASEGT. Trimming stripped 3 bases from V and 13 bases from J, with 18 bases between. The CDR3 DNA reads as TGTGCCAGCAGTGAGTGGGCACAGTCGCCCCCCACCTTC. It translates to CASSEWAQSPPTF.

CDR3 in amino acids: CASSLWSVSRNQPQHF. The CDR3 DNA sequence: TGTGCCAGCAGTTTATGGTCGGTAAGTCGCAATCAGCCCCAGCATTTT. The rearrangement joins TRBV28 to TRBJ1-5; no definite D call. The CDR3 sequence is 16 residues long. Germline loops: CDR1 MDHEN, CDR2 SYDVKM. Between the trimmed V and J ends, which lost 0 bases and 2 bases, there was a span of 11 bases.

The gene calls are TRBV14 and TRBJ2-7; TRBD1 is a possible D gene (6 bases). The germline CDR1 and CDR2 sequences are SGHDN and FVKESK. V was pared by 4 bases and J by 3 bases, with 19 bases between. The length of the CDR3 is 16 residues. CDR3: CASSPYPGTTYYEQYF. CDR3 bases: TGTGCCAGCAGCCCGTACCCCGGGACAACCTACTACGAGCAGTACTTC.

This chain uses TRBV27 with TRBJ1-1; D remains ambiguous. The CDR3 spans 14 residues. Trimming took off 11 bases at V and 1 base at J, with 17 bases between the two ends. Germline CDR1 and CDR2: MNHEY and SMNVEV (reference sequence). The CDR3, as DNA: TGTGCCCTTATGAGCGGGCAGACGAACACTGAAGCTTTCTTT. Protein sequence: CALMSGQTNTEAFF.

The chain carries TRBV30 and TRBJ2-3, with a possible D match to TRBD1 (5 bases). The V gene lost 1 base and the J gene lost 2 bases, with 10 bases spanning the gap. This CDR3 region has 14 residues. Germline V gene sequence: CDR1 GTSNPN, CDR2 SVGIG (reference sequence). Here the CDR3 reads CAWSGGGTTDTQYF. The CDR3 DNA reads TGTGCCTGGAGTGGGGGCGGCACCACAGATACGCAGTATTTT.

V usage is TRBV29-1 and J usage is TRBJ2-3, with 7 bases lining up with TRBD2. This CDR3 is 14 amino acids long. V was clipped by 5 bases and J by 4 bases; unmatched bases: 9. CDR1 is SQVTM and CDR2 is ANQGSEA in the germline V gene. CDR3 DNA sequence: TGCAGCGTTCGGGGGGTAAGCCTTGCAGATACGCAGTATTTT. Translation gives CSVRGVSLADTQYF.

This chain connects TRBV29-1 to TRBJ1-2; D not certain. Trimming removed 4 bases at V and 6 bases at J, with 15 bases between. This CDR3 is 13 amino acids long. CDR1 and CDR2 from the germline V gene are SQVTM and ANQGSEA. The CDR3 spells CSVVSVADNGYTF. The DNA for the CDR3 is TGCAGCGTTGTGTCTGTTGCCGACAATGGCTACACCTTC.

The chain combines TRBV27 with TRBJ2-7; TRBD1 might be the D (6 bases). The V end was cut by 8 bases, the J end by 2 bases, with 13 bases between. The CDR3 spans 13 residues. The germline CDR1 and CDR2 sequences are MNHEY and SMNVEV (reference sequence). CDR3 in DNA: TGTGCCAGCCAACAGGGCTCAACCTACGAGCAGTACTTC. Protein: CASQQGSTYEQYF.

V usage is TRBV5-1 and J usage is TRBJ1-1; D not certain. V dropped 3 bases and J dropped 4 bases, with 19 bases sitting between them. Per germline, CDR1 SGHRS and CDR2 YFSETQ. The CDR3 covers 16 residues. CDR3: CASSSFAGGSLTEAFF. The CDR3 DNA is TGCGCCAGCAGCTCGTTTGCTGGCGGGAGTCTCACTGAAGCTTTCTTT.

V and J are TRBV7-6 and TRBJ2-3; D might be TRBD1 (6 bases). Trimming removed 3 bases from V and 6 bases from J, with 19 bases in between. This CDR3 has 16 amino acids. Germline lookup yields CDR1 SGHVS and CDR2 FNYEAQ. CDR3 sequence: CASSFQGPNPFDTQYF. CDR3 coding DNA: TGTGCCAGCAGCTTTCAGGGGCCGAACCCCTTTGATACGCAGTATTTT. Variable domain in full (rest from reference TRBV7-6 and TRBJ2-3): GAGVSQSPRYKVTKRGQDVALRCDPISGHVSLYWYRQALGQGPEFLTYFNYEAQQDKSGLPNDRFSAERPEGSISTLTIQRTEQRDSAMYRCASSFQGPNPFDTQYFGPGTRLTVL.

This sequence joins TRBV18 and TRBJ1-1; D ambiguous. V lost 0 bases and J lost 4, with 12 bases in between. Germline V gene data show CDR1 as KGHSH and CDR2 as LQKENI. The CDR3 spans 15 residues. The CDR3 DNA reads as TGTGCCAGCTCACCACCGGGGTCCCGGAGCACTGAAGCTTTCTTT. Protein product: CASSPPGSRSTEAFF.

To note about this clone: One end of the junction fails to match germline, which may point to a read error. The rearrangement joins TRBV29-1 to TRBJ2-7; 9 nucleotides align to TRBD2. Looked up from germline, CDR1 is SQVTM and CDR2 is ANQGSEA. The CDR3 totals 14 residues. In nucleotides, the CDR3 is TGCAGTGTTGAATCCGGGACTAGCCTATACGAGCAGTACTTC. Amino acid sequence: CSVESGTSLYEQYF.

The V gene is TRBV30, the J gene TRBJ1-2; D not resolved. This CDR3 has 13 amino acids. Deletions cut 3 bases from V and 4 bases from J, with 12 bases between. The germline gives CDR1 GTSNPN, CDR2 SVGIG (reference sequence). CDR3 residues: CAWRRTGSYGYTF. In DNA form, the CDR3 reads TGTGCCTGGAGGAGGACGGGGTCCTATGGCTACACCTTC.

The chain carries TRBV29-1 and TRBJ2-1, with TRBD2 matching 11 bases. V lost 5 bases to trimming and J lost 12 bases; unmatched junction nucleotides: 6. This CDR3 comprises 12 residues. Looked up from germline, CDR1 is SQVTM and CDR2 is ANQGSEA. The CDR3 DNA is TGCAGCGTTTGGACTAGCGGGCTGGGGCAGTTCTTC. Encoded protein: CSVWTSGLGQFF.

The chain combines TRBV6-5 with TRBJ2-7, with 12 nucleotides matching TRBD2. This CDR3 is built from 15 residues. CDR1 MNHEY and CDR2 SVGAGI come from the germline V gene. Trimming cost V 6 bases and J 3 bases; bases outside gene matches: 6. The CDR3 sequence is CASSLGLAGFYEQYF. Here the CDR3 DNA reads TGTGCCAGCAGCCTCGGACTAGCGGGGTTCTACGAGCAGTACTTC.

The chain has TRBV7-3 and TRBJ2-5, with D possibly TRBD1 on 7 matching bases. CDR1 and CDR2 (germline): SGHTA, FQGTGA. The CDR3 has 14 residues. V was cut by 2 bases and J by 4 bases, with 11 bases left in between. The CDR3 here is CASSLWRGPETQYF. The CDR3 coding sequence is TGTGCCAGCAGCTTATGGAGGGGGCCAGAGACCCAGTACTTC.

This chain connects TRBV25-1 to TRBJ1-1; tentatively, D is TRBD1 (5 bases). Trimming removed 5 bases from V and 1 base from J, with 14 bases in between. CDR1 and CDR2 (germline): MGHDK, SYGVNS. The CDR3 length is 15 residues. The CDR3 sequence is CASSRPGQQNTEAFF. The CDR3 nucleotides read TGTGCCAGCAGTCGCCCCGGACAACAGAACACTGAAGCTTTCTTT.